This T cell receptor (beta chain) came from a study of shared clonotypes between healthy human individuals. The germline CDR1 and CDR2 sequences are SGHRS and YFSETQ. The CDR3 consists of 14 residues. Trimming stripped 5 bases from V and 6 bases from J, with 16 bases between. This clone appeared a single time. Libraries were prepared by immunoSEQ multiplex PCR; TCRdb keeps only in-frame clonotypes and omits some of them. The table has over a million clones, 97% to 99% seen once. Sequencing was carried out using naive CD4+ T cells sorted from blood. Subset reported: CD45RA+ positively selected. The TCR originated in a man aged 30 to 45 in good health. V is TRBV5-1 and J is TRBJ2-3; D remains unclear. Here the CDR3 reads CASSRYQTDDTQYF. The CDR3, as DNA: TGCGCCAGCAGTCGATATCAGACTGACGATACGCAGTATTTT. The variable domain in full, with the rest retrieved from reference TRBV5-1 and TRBJ2-3, is KAGVTQTPRYLIKTRGQQVTLSCSPISGHRSVSWYQQTPGQGLQFLFEYFSETQRNKGNFPGRFSGRQFSNSRSEMNVSTLELGDSALYLCASSRYQTDDTQYFGPGTRLTVL.